The present entry profiles one T cell receptor (beta chain) with its context. This sample is drawn from a study of T cell responses to AZD1222 COVID-19 vaccine. Germline-derived CDR1 and CDR2 are SGHRS and YFSETQ. The V gene end was trimmed by 2 bases and the J gene end by 6 bases; junction bases not matched to a gene: 11. This CDR3 has 15 residues. The method was immunoSEQ multiplex PCR; TCRdb's version includes in-frame clones alone and lacks a portion of them. The profile covers around 100,000 clones, with 88% appearing a single time and 20% taken by the ten largest. This TCR was recovered from an adult in good health. The sample here was peripheral blood, taken on day 0 of AZD1222 vaccination. This chain connects TRBV5-1 to TRBJ2-7, with 7 bases identical to TRBD1. The CDR3 DNA reads as TGCGCCAGCAGCTTAGCCGGGACAGAATGGTCCGAGCAGTACTTC. Protein: CASSLAGTEWSEQYF.